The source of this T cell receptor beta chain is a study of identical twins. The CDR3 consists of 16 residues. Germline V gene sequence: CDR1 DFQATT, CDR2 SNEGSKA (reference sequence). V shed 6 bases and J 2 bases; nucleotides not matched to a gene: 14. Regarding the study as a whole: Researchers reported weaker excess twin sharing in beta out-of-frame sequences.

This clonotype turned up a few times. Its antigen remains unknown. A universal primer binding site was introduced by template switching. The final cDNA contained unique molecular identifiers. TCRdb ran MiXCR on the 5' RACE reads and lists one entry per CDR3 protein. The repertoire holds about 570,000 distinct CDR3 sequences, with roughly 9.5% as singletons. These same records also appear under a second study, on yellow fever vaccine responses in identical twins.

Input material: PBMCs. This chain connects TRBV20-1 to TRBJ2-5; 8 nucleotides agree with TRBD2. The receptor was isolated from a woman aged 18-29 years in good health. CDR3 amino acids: CSARDGASGFQETQYF. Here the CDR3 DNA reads TGCAGTGCAAGGGATGGGGCTAGCGGGTTTCAAGAGACCCAGTACTTC.